This T cell receptor beta chain was sequenced for a study of cytomegalovirus exposure and HLA in healthy donors. Findings and limits, study-wide: As a later analysis revealed, most CMV-associated TCR beta chains appeared HLA-restricted. Later genetic work tied a missense DCLRE1C variant to beta-chain V and J trimming.

This CDR3 region has 12 residues. Germline lookup yields CDR1 SEHNR and CDR2 FQNEAQ (reference sequence). A remark on this clone: Its antigen is undetermined. The junction differs from germline at one of its ends, possibly a read error.

It was with 60 Vbeta and 13 Jbeta primers that the PCR ran. In the authors' methods: A follow-up analysis tallied some 80 million unique TCR beta chains, some 9.9 million shared. Assay: immunoSEQ multiplex PCR; the TCRdb copy retains only in-frame clones and omits some. V and J calls and clone size are as listed in that table; D and trimming were resolved from the DNA. The sample contains 75,000 to 100,000 clones, roughly 76% of which appear only once. Those who donated were healthy bone marrow donors. The sequencing input was PBMCs. The V and J genes are TRBV7-9 and TRBJ2-7; D remains unclear. This clonotype was obtained from an older woman in good health and CMV-seropositive. CDR3 sequence reads: CSSSSGSYEQYF. CDR3 nucleotide sequence: TGTTCCAGCAGCTCAGGCTCCTACGAGCAGTACTTC.